The sequence of this T cell receptor (beta chain) was determined in a study of blood T cell repertoires in COVID-19. Profiling relied on immunoSEQ multiplex PCR, and the TCRdb table lists in-frame clones only, not all of them. Found here are 92,000 or so clones, about 87% of them singletons; the top ten hold 0.35% to 0.5%. This clone has only one observation. The receptor was derived from a man aged 60-69 years with acute or convalescent COVID-19. Sample: peripheral blood.

This CDR3 reads CASSQEGRARGYTF. In DNA, the CDR3 is TGTGCCAGCAGCCAAGAGGGCAGGGCTCGAGGCTACACCTTC. The chain is built from TRBV3-1 (or the pseudogene TRBV3-2) and TRBJ1-2; perhaps TRBD1 as D (5 bases). CDR3 length: 14 amino acids. V dropped 0 bases and J dropped 8 bases, with 13 bases sitting between them. Germline V CDR1 and CDR2: LGHDT, YNNKEL (reference sequence).